Listed below are T cell receptor beta chains from one sample, sequenced in a study of radiotherapy plus CTLA-4 blockade in lung cancer. Using immunoSEQ multiplex PCR, the repertoire was profiled, and TCRdb retains in-frame clones only, with some absent. The table records approximately 48,000 clones, 84% of them present only once. The sample consisted of peripheral blood, taken from a patient treated with radiotherapy plus ipilimumab. These receptors were taken from a human donor with non-small cell lung cancer whose response to radiotherapy plus ipilimumab could not be evaluated. CDR3s include the opening cysteine and the closing phenylalanine or tryptophan. The D gene is left open where the match is weak. The listing skips clone size in some rows; elsewhere it reads once, few, many or a size class.

D gene | J gene | clone size | V gene | CDR3 DNA | CDR3 protein
TRBD1 | TRBJ2-4 | - | TRBV7-8 | TGTGCCAGCAGCCGCCCGGGACAGGGGGCTCTTTCCAAAAACATTCAGTACTTC | CASSRPGQGALSKNIQYF
- | TRBJ2-3 | few | TRBV19 | TGTGCCAGTAGTATAGATACAGATAATACGCAGTATTTT | CASSIDTDNTQYF
TRBD2 | TRBJ2-7 | - | TRBV5-4 | TGTGCCAGCAGCCCAGATAGCGGGGGGACCTACGAGCAGTACTTC | CASSPDSGGTYEQYF
TRBD1 | TRBJ1-2 | - | TRBV2 | TGTGCCAGCAGTTCTGACAGGGGCGGGTATGGCTACACCTTC | CASSSDRGGYGYTF
- | TRBJ1-2 | - | TRBV2 | TGTGCCAGCAGAGCCGACAGGAAGGATGGCTACACCTTC | CASRADRKDGYTF
- | TRBJ2-7 | - | TRBV6-6 | TGTGCCAGCAGTTACGGGGCAGGCCACTACGAGCAGTACTTC | CASSYGAGHYEQYF
- | TRBJ1-1 | few | TRBV29-1 | TGCAGCGTTGAGCCGGACAATAGGAACACTGAAGCTTTCTTT | CSVEPDNRNTEAFF
TRBD2 | TRBJ2-3 | - | TRBV9 | TGTGCCAGCAGCGTAGCACTAGCGGGAGGGGATACGCAGTATTTT | CASSVALAGGDTQYF
TRBD2 | TRBJ2-3 | - | TRBV10-3 | TGTGCCATCAGTGAGTTAATAGCGGGGTCTAGCACAGATACGCAGTATTTT | CAISELIAGSSTDTQYF
- | TRBJ2-3 | - | TRBV28 | TGTGCCAGCAGTTTTGAGCGACGGAGCACAGATACGCAGTATTTT | CASSFERRSTDTQYF
TRBD2 | TRBJ2-1 | - | TRBV10-3 | TGTGCCATCAGTGACGGGGGGGAGTCCTACAATGAGCAGTTCTTC | CAISDGGESYNEQFF
- | TRBJ2-3 | - | TRBV6-1 | TGTGCCAGCAATTCCCGGAGGACAGATACGCAGTATTTT | CASNSRRTDTQYF
- | TRBJ2-7 | - | TRBV28 | TGTGCCAGCAGTTTGGCTGGGCAGGGGTACGAGCAGTACTTC | CASSLAGQGYEQYF
TRBD2 | TRBJ2-2 | - | TRBV4-1 | TGCGCCAGCAGCCTTATGGGGGGGTCGCGCAACACCGGGGAGCTGTTTTTT | CASSLMGGSRNTGELFF
- | TRBJ2-3 | few | TRBV11-2 | TGTGCCAGCAGCCCCTGGGGCAGGCTCGCGGATACGCAGTATTTT | CASSPWGRLADTQYF
TRBD1 | TRBJ2-5 | - | TRBV7-9 | TGTGCCAGCAGCGCCCCGGGACAGCAAGAGACCCAGTACTTC | CASSAPGQQETQYF
TRBD1 | TRBJ2-7 | - | TRBV28 | TGTGCCAGCGGGGACAGGTACTACGAGCAGTACTTC | CASGDRYYEQYF
TRBD1 | TRBJ1-2 | - | TRBV10-2 | TGCGCCAGCAGATCCTGGGACAGGGGATTCGGTGGCTACACCTTC | CASRSWDRGFGGYTF
- | TRBJ1-5 | - | TRBV28 | TGTGCCAGCAGTTTACATGGCAATCAGCCCCAGCATTTT | CASSLHGNQPQHF
TRBD1 | TRBJ1-2 | - | TRBV7-9 | TGTGCCAGCAGCTTTTCGTTCAGACAGGGGGCGGATGGCTACACCTTC | CASSFSFRQGADGYTF
- | TRBJ1-4 | - | TRBV30 | TGTGCCTGGGGTTTTACAGGGATTAATGAAAAACTGTTTTTT | CAWGFTGINEKLFF
- | TRBJ2-2 | - | TRBV7-9 | TGTGCCAGCAGCTGGCAGGAAGGCGGGGAGCTGTTTTTT | CASSWQEGGELFF
- | TRBJ1-4 | - | TRBV7-9 | TGTGCCAGCAGCTCGCACCCGGCGACTCGGGGGGAAAAACTGTTTTTT | CASSSHPATRGEKLFF
- | TRBJ1-1 | few | TRBV6-6 | TGTGCCAGCAGTCAACTTGGAGAGGGCCGGGTTGAAGCTTTCTTT | CASSQLGEGRVEAFF
TRBD1 | TRBJ2-7 | once | TRBV7-6 | TGTGCCAGCAGCAAAAGGACAGGGGGTTCGGCCTACGAGCAGTACTTC | CASSKRTGGSAYEQYF
TRBD1 | TRBJ2-1 | - | TRBV9 | TGTGCCAGCAGCGCCGGACAGGGAATGACCGATGAGCAGTTCTTC | CASSAGQGMTDEQFF
TRBD2 | TRBJ2-7 | - | TRBV7-2 | TGTGCCAGCAGCCTGACTAGCGGGAGGGGCGAGCAGTACTTC | CASSLTSGRGEQYF